Listed here are 13 T cell receptor beta chains from one sample, sequenced in a study of blood T cell repertoires in COVID-19. Produced via immunoSEQ multiplex PCR; TCRdb's table is partial and in-frame only. The table shows 300,000 or so clones, with around nine tenths occurring only once. Input material: PBMCs or T cells enriched from blood (not recorded which). The receptors shown here come from a woman in her forties or fifties who had been exposed to COVID-19.

The chain joins TRBV4-1 to TRBJ1-5; TRBD1 agrees at 9 bases. The CDR3 has 15 residues. The junction had 8 bases not matched to a gene; V was cut back by 7 bases and J by 4 bases. Germline assignment: CDR1 MGHRA and CDR2 YSYEKL. In DNA form, the CDR3 reads TGCGCCAGCAAGGCCCGGGACAGGGAAAATCAGCCCCAGCATTTT. Protein product: CASKARDRENQPQHF.

The rearrangement uses TRBV20-1 and TRBJ2-6; D uncertain. The CDR3 extends over 13 amino acids. V lost 3 bases to trimming and J lost 4 bases, with 7 bases between them. Germline CDR1 DFQATT, CDR2 SNEGSKA (reference sequence). The CDR3 DNA sequence: TGCAGTGCTAGTCGGGTAGGGGCCAACGTCCTGACTTTC. Amino acid sequence: CSASRVGANVLTF.

The CDR3 DNA follows: TGTGCCAGCAGACCTACAGGGGGGAGGGCTGAAGCTTTCTTT. This gives the protein CASRPTGGRAEAFF. This rearrangement joins TRBV3-1 (or the pseudogene TRBV3-2) to TRBJ1-1, with 8 positions matching TRBD1. Trimming cost V 6 bases and J 6 bases; bases outside gene matches: 9. This CDR3 contains 14 residues. Looked up from germline, CDR1 is LGHDT and CDR2 is YNNKEL (reference sequence).

CDR3 region: CASSSGTGDTALHF. Here the CDR3 DNA reads TGTGCCAGCAGTTCCGGGACAGGGGACACTGCCCTCCACTTT. The chain joins TRBV5-4 to TRBJ1-6; the match to TRBD1 covers 10 bases. With V trimmed by 5 bases and J by 14 bases, 10 bases remained unmatched. This CDR3 contains 14 residues. Germline V gene lookup returns CDR1 SGHNT and CDR2 YYREEE (reference sequence).

The gene calls are TRBV3-1 (or the pseudogene TRBV3-2) and TRBJ1-3; TRBD1 might be the D (5 bases). The germline V and J ends were trimmed by 9 bases and 2 bases, with 23 bases remaining between them. Germline V gives CDR1 LGHDT, CDR2 YNNKEL (reference sequence). CDR3 length: 17 residues. The CDR3 spells CASRLLGGGGAGNTIYF. In nucleotides, the CDR3 is TGTGCCAGTCGACTTCTGGGCGGGGGAGGAGCTGGAAACACCATATATTTT.

This clone was picked up a small number of times. The chain uses TRBV6-6 and TRBJ2-2; possibly TRBD1 for D (6 bases). The CDR3 has 19 residues. Trimming stripped 5 bases from V and 0 bases from J, with 22 bases between. Germline CDR1 and CDR2: MNHNY and SVGAGI (reference sequence). The CDR3 DNA reads as TGTGCCAGCAGTCTACGAACGCTTGACAGGCAAACGAACACCGGGGAGCTGTTTTTT. It codes for CASSLRTLDRQTNTGELFF.

This sequence joins TRBV11-1 and TRBJ2-7; 7 bases agree with TRBD1. The CDR3 length is 14 residues. Germline V gene lookup returns CDR1 SGHAT and CDR2 FQDESV (reference sequence). After removal of 7 bases from V and 4 bases from J, the junction contained 10 bases not matched to a gene. The CDR3 DNA follows: TGTGCCAGCACCGTGACAGGGAGTATTTACGAGCAGTACTTC. Translation: CASTVTGSIYEQYF.

The chain combines TRBV30 with TRBJ2-6; D might be TRBD1 (5 bases). The CDR3 is 12 amino acids. Germline loops: CDR1 GTSNPN, CDR2 SVGIG (reference sequence). V was pared by 4 bases and J by 8 bases, with 9 bases between. The CDR3 reads CAWNQGSNVLTF. Here the CDR3 DNA reads TGTGCCTGGAACCAGGGTTCCAACGTCCTGACTTTC. Full variable domain (remainder filled in from reference TRBV30 and TRBJ2-6): SQTIHQWPATLVQPVGSPLSLECTVEGTSNPNLYWYRQAAGRGLQLLFYSVGIGQISSEVPQNLSASRPQDRQFILSSKKLLLSDSGFYLCAWNQGSNVLTFGAGSRLTVL.

The chain uses TRBV2 and TRBJ2-5; D might be TRBD1 (5 bases). The CDR3 runs to 13 residues. V lost 7 bases to trimming and J lost 5 bases, with 14 bases between them. The germline V gene has CDR1 SNHLY and CDR2 FYNNEI. The CDR3 bases are TGTGCCAGCAAGGACACCCTGGGGGAGACCCAGTACTTC. It codes for CASKDTLGETQYF.

The chain recombines TRBV5-1 with TRBJ1-1; D is undetermined. Germline V gene sequence: CDR1 SGHRS, CDR2 YFSETQ. This CDR3 region has 14 residues. Trimming removed 3 bases at V and 2 bases at J, with 11 bases between. Here the CDR3 reads CASSSKRLNTEAFF. In nucleotides, the CDR3 is TGCGCCAGCAGCTCTAAGAGGTTAAACACTGAAGCTTTCTTT.

The V gene is TRBV28, the J gene TRBJ2-2, with TRBD1 matching over 8 bases. CDR3 length equals 14 residues. J gave up 4 bases and V 8 bases, and 6 bases lay outside the gene matches. Germline CDR1 is MDHEN and CDR2 is SYDVKM. CDR3 region: CASRGQVFTGELFF. CDR3 nucleotides: TGTGCCAGCCGGGGACAGGTTTTCACCGGGGAGCTGTTTTTT.

The chain uses TRBV9 and TRBJ2-5; 8 nucleotides match TRBD2. From germline, CDR1 is SGDLS and CDR2 YYNGEE. The CDR3 consists of 14 residues. The trim removed 4 bases at V and 5 bases at J, leaving 7 bases unmatched. The CDR3 DNA sequence: TGTGCCAGCAGCTCCGGCGGGGGGATCGAGACCCAGTACTTC. Amino acid sequence: CASSSGGGIETQYF.

To note about this clone: This specimen includes other DNA sequences encoding the same CDR3. The chain couples TRBV7-9 to TRBJ2-7; 8 bases match TRBD1. The CDR3 spans 15 residues. Germline V gives CDR1 SEHNR, CDR2 FQNEAQ (reference sequence). Germline trimming cut 2 bases from V and 3 bases from J; bases unmatched to any gene: 6. CDR3 sequence reads: CASSLIGQGVYEQYF. CDR3 DNA: TGTGCCAGCAGCTTAATTGGACAGGGTGTCTACGAGCAGTACTTC. The full variable domain, completed using reference TRBV7-9 and TRBJ2-7, is DTGVSQNPRHKITKRGQNVTFRCDPISEHNRLYWYRQTLGQGPEFLTYFQNEAQLEKSRLLSDRFSAERPKGSFSTLEIQRTEQGDSAMYLCASSLIGQGVYEQYFGPGTRLTVT.